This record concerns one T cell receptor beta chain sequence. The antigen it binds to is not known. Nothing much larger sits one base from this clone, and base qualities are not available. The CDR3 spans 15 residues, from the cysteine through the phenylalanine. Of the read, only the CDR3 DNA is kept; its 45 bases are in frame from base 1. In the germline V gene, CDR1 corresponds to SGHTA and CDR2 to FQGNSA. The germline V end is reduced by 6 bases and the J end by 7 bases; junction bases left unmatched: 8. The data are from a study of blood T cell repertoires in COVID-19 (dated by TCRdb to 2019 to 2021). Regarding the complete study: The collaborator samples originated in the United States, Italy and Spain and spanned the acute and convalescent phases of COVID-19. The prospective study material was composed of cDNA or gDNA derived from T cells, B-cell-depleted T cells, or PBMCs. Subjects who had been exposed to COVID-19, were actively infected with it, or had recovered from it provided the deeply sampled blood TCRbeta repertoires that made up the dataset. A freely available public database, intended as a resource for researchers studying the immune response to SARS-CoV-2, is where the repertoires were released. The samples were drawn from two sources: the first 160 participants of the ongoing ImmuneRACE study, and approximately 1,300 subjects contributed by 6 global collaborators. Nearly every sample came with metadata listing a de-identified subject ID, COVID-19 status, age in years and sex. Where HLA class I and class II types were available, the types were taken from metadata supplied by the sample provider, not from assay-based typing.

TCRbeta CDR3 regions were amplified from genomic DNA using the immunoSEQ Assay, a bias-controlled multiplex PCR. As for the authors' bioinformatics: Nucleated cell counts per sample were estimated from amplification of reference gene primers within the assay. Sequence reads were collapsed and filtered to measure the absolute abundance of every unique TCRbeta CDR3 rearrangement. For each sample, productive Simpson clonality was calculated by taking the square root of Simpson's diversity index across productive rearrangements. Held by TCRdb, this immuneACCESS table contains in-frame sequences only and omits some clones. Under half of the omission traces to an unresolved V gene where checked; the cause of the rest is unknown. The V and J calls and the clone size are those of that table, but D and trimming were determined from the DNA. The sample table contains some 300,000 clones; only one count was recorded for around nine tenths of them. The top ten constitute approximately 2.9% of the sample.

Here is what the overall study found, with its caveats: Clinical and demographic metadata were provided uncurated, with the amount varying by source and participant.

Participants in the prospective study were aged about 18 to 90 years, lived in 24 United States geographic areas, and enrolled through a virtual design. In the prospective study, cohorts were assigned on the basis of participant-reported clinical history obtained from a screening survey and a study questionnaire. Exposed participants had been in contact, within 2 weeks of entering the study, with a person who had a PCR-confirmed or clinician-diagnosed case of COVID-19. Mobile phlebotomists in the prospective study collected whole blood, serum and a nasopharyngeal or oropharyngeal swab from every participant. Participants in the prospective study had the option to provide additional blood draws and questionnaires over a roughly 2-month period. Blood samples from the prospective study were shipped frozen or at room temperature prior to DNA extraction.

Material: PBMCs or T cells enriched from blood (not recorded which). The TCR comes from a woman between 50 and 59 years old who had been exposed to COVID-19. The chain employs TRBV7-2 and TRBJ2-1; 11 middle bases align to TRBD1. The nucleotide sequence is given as TGTGCCAGCAGTCAACCGGGACAGGGGGGGAATGAGCAGTTCTTC. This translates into CASSQPGQGGNEQFF.